What follows are 17 T cell receptor beta chains derived from one specimen sequenced in a study of T cells after yellow fever vaccination. TCRdb processed the 5' RACE reads anew with MiXCR; each CDR3 protein has one entry. Of a few hundred thousand distinct CDR3 sequences listed, 6.2% are singletons. Specimen: PBMCs, collected 5 days after the yellow fever booster vaccination. The source is a man aged 25 to 45 who received the YFV17D yellow fever vaccine.

This clonotype was detected a few times. The V call is TRBV7-2, the J call TRBJ2-7; 9 bases match TRBD2. V dropped 3 bases and J dropped 2; count of bases not matched to a gene: 5. CDR1 SGHTA and CDR2 FQGNSA come from the germline V gene. The CDR3 contains 15 residues. This CDR3 is CASSFERGVAYEQYF. The CDR3 DNA is TGTGCCAGCAGCTTCGAGCGGGGGGTGGCCTACGAGCAGTACTTC. The entire variable domain, with the rest obtained from reference TRBV7-2 and TRBJ2-7, is as follows: GAGVSQSPSNKVTEKGKDVELRCDPISGHTALYWYRQSLGQGLEFLIYFQGNSAPDKSGLPSDRFSAERTGGSVSTLTIQRTQQEDSAVYLCASSFERGVAYEQYFGPGTRLTVT.

This clonotype was seen only a few times. The chain employs TRBV19 and TRBJ2-2; D is perhaps TRBD2 (6 bases). Germline CDR1 is LNHDA and CDR2 is SQIVND (reference sequence). V was shortened by 7 bases and J by 2 bases, with 8 bases between the two germline ends. The CDR3 is 13 residues long. The CDR3 bases are TGTGCCAGTATGGCGGGAAACACCGGGGAGCTGTTTTTT. Its protein product is CASMAGNTGELFF. The full variable domain, rest sourced from reference TRBV19 and TRBJ2-2, is DGGITQSPKYLFRKEGQNVTLSCEQNLNHDAMYWYRQDPGQGLRLIYYSQIVNDFQKGDIAEGYSVSREKKESFPLTVTSAQKNPTAFYLCASMAGNTGELFFGEGSRLTVL.

This clonotype appeared many times. The chain is built from TRBV5-6 and TRBJ1-1, with 12 bases lining up with TRBD1. The trim removed 7 bases at V and 7 bases at J, leaving 8 bases unmatched. The CDR3 is 14 residues long. Germline lookup yields CDR1 SGHDT and CDR2 YYEEEE. CDR3 region: CASAGTGGFGEAFF. CDR3 in DNA: TGTGCCAGCGCCGGGACAGGGGGCTTCGGTGAAGCTTTCTTT.

The chain carries TRBV3-1 and TRBJ2-7; D may be TRBD2 (6 bases). CDR1 and CDR2 from the germline V gene are LGHDT and YNNKEL (reference sequence). Trimming stripped 4 bases from V and 0 bases from J, with 13 bases between. The CDR3 sequence is 15 residues long. This CDR3 is CASSPTSLASYEQYF. Written as DNA, the CDR3 is TGTGCCAGCAGCCCTACTAGCCTCGCCTCCTACGAGCAGTACTTC.

This clonotype has more than one count but fewer than ten. The gene calls are TRBV6-1 and TRBJ2-2; D possibly corresponds to TRBD2 (6 bases). Trimming stripped 10 bases from V and 3 bases from J, with 21 bases between. CDR3 length equals 16 residues. Germline CDR1 is MNHNS and CDR2 is SASEGT. In nucleotides, the CDR3 is TGTGCCACCCACAAAGGGACTCTAGCGTACACCGGGGAGCTGTTTTTT. Its translation: CATHKGTLAYTGELFF.

Only a few counts were recorded for this clonotype. The rearrangement joins TRBV20-1 to TRBJ2-1, with D perhaps being TRBD1 or TRBD2 (5 bases each). V lost 6 bases and J 7 bases, leaving 13 bases between the germline ends. CDR1 is DFQATT, CDR2 SNEGSKA, per germline (reference sequence). The CDR3 length is 12 residues. CDR3 sequence (DNA): TGCAGTGCCTCAAGAGGGGCGAATGAGCAGTTCTTC. It codes for CSASRGANEQFF.

There are many counts of this clonotype. V usage is TRBV20-1 and J usage is TRBJ2-7; 10 nucleotides align to TRBD1. Trimming removed 3 bases from V and 6 bases from J; junction bases left unmatched: 11. In germline, CDR1 is DFQATT, CDR2 SNEGSKA (reference sequence). The CDR3 has 15 residues. CDR3 DNA: TGCAGTGCTAGGGGGCCCCGGACAGGGGGTACCGAGCAGTACTTC. Residues: CSARGPRTGGTEQYF.

Many counts were recorded for this clonotype. This chain links TRBV20-1 with TRBJ2-1, with 8 bases identical to TRBD1. The ends lost 3 bases at V and 2 bases at J; junction bases unmatched: 3. There are 14 residues in the CDR3. Germline CDR1 is DFQATT and CDR2 is SNEGSKA (reference sequence). CDR3 sequence (DNA): TGCAGTGCTAGTCAGGGGGCCACCTACAATGAGCAGTTCTTC. Its translation: CSASQGATYNEQFF.

This clonotype was recorded many times. V gene TRBV7-2 combines with J gene TRBJ2-5; maybe TRBD2 (6 bases). Per germline, CDR1 SGHTA and CDR2 FQGNSA. The V end lost 0 bases, the J end lost 4 bases, and 12 bases lay between the germline ends. There are 15 residues in the CDR3. CDR3 protein: CASSLARQEGETQYF. DNA for the CDR3: TGTGCCAGCAGCTTAGCAAGGCAGGAGGGAGAGACCCAGTACTTC.

This clonotype was counted at least ten times. This rearrangement joins TRBV10-3 to TRBJ2-7; D gene uncertain. Germline V gene sequence: CDR1 ENHRY, CDR2 SYGVKD. The CDR3 runs to 13 residues. V gave up 4 bases and J gave up 3 bases, with 10 bases separating them. The CDR3 reads CAISGGKGYEQYF. CDR3 sequence (DNA): TGTGCCATCAGTGGAGGAAAGGGCTACGAGCAGTACTTC.

This clonotype was seen only a few times. The rearrangement uses TRBV2 and TRBJ2-7, with a possible D match to TRBD1 (5 bases). Germline values: CDR1 SNHLY, CDR2 FYNNEI. Between the trimmed V and J ends, which lost 1 base and 3 bases, there was a span of 13 bases. This CDR3 spans 15 amino acids. This CDR3 is CASSEVDRGRYEQYF. CDR3 in DNA: TGTGCCAGCAGTGAAGTCGACAGAGGCCGCTACGAGCAGTACTTC.

This chain joins TRBV12-3 or TRBV12-4 and TRBJ2-7; D gene unclear. V was clipped by 1 base and J by 0 bases, with 7 bases between them. CDR3 size: 14 residues. CDR3 bases: TGTGCCAGCAGTTTAGGGTTCAGCTCCTACGAGCAGTACTTC. It is translated as CASSLGFSSYEQYF.

The table lists this clonotype with many counts. This rearrangement joins TRBV9 to TRBJ2-5; D perhaps matches TRBD1 (6 bases). The CDR3 covers 17 residues. Germline lookup yields CDR1 SGDLS and CDR2 YYNGEE. Trimming removed 1 base at V and 5 bases at J, with 21 bases between. The CDR3 bases are TGTGCCAGCAGCGTAAGGGGAACGCTGGGGGCTGTTGAGACCCAGTACTTC. This sequence encodes CASSVRGTLGAVETQYF.

This clonotype was seen only a few times. The chain carries TRBV7-9 and TRBJ2-7; D may be TRBD1 or TRBD2 (5 bases each). Germline V lookup: CDR1 SEHNR, CDR2 FQNEAQ (reference sequence). With 8 bases removed from V and 0 bases from J, the gap between germline ends came to 8 bases. The CDR3 consists of 12 residues. CDR3 coding DNA: TGTGCCAGCCTGGGGGACTCCTACGAGCAGTACTTC. It translates to CASLGDSYEQYF. The whole variable domain, filled in from reference TRBV7-9 and TRBJ2-7, reads DTGVSQNPRHKITKRGQNVTFRCDPISEHNRLYWYRQTLGQGPEFLTYFQNEAQLEKSRLLSDRFSAERPKGSFSTLEIQRTEQGDSAMYLCASLGDSYEQYFGPGTRLTVT.

The gene calls are TRBV19 and TRBJ2-6; D not resolved. CDR3 size: 15 residues. Germline loops: CDR1 LNHDA, CDR2 SQIVND (reference sequence). The ends were cut back, 6 bases at V and 0 bases at J, with 9 bases in the middle. The CDR3 region has the DNA TGTGCCAGTAGAACATTTCCCTCTGGGGCCAACGTCCTGACTTTC. This sequence encodes CASRTFPSGANVLTF.

This clonotype has more than one count but fewer than ten. The chain couples TRBV20-1 to TRBJ2-5; TRBD2 matches at 8 bases. Unmatched junction bases numbered 4, after V lost 3 bases and J lost 1 base. This CDR3 is 14 amino acids long. In germline, CDR1 is DFQATT, CDR2 SNEGSKA (reference sequence). The CDR3 coding sequence is TGCAGTGCTAGTTATAGCGGGGTCCAAGAGACCCAGTACTTC. It is translated as CSASYSGVQETQYF.

This clonotype was seen repeatedly, ten times or more. The J gene is TRBJ2-1, the V gene TRBV5-1; TRBD2 aligns across 9 bases. Trimming removed 0 bases from V and 9 bases from J; junction bases left unmatched: 13. In germline, CDR1 is SGHRS, CDR2 YFSETQ. The CDR3 covers 17 residues. This chain's CDR3 is CASSLDSGRWVRGEQFF. As DNA, the CDR3 is TGCGCCAGCAGCTTGGATAGCGGGAGATGGGTAAGGGGTGAGCAGTTCTTC. Looking up the rest from reference TRBV5-1 and TRBJ2-1 gives the full variable domain: KAGVTQTPRYLIKTRGQQVTLSCSPISGHRSVSWYQQTPGQGLQFLFEYFSETQRNKGNFPGRFSGRQFSNSRSEMNVSTLELGDSALYLCASSLDSGRWVRGEQFFGPGTRLTVL.